This T cell receptor (beta chain) was captured by sequencing in a study of shared clonotypes between healthy human individuals (dated by TCRdb to the early 2020s). Regarding the research as a whole: The cohort included three men and a couple of women between 18 and 49 years of age. Between about 0.9 and 10 billion PBMCs per donor were obtained by leukapheresis. The study deeply sequenced blood TCR repertoires of several healthy adults to estimate repertoire size and the extent of clonotype sharing between individuals. Per donor, three plates each were used for CD4 naive and CD4 memory, two for CD8 naive, and one for CD8 memory. To increase sequencing depth and limit assay-specific biases, different laboratories used diverse techniques to prepare libraries and sequence TCR repertoires. The study at large found these results: Higher generation probabilities were observed for clonotypes shared by all four sorted-subset donors than for non-shared clonotypes. Larger estimated clonotype richness was generally found for naive subsets than for memory subsets. Sampling was restricted to blood, and TCR repertoires in tissue are likely to differ from TCR repertoires in blood. Even with the large sequencing depth, rarefaction of the sorted-subset datasets indicated that sequencing was incomplete. Approximately 5% of naive CD4, 3% to 4% of naive CD8, approximately 2.2% of memory CD4, and 0.4% of memory CD8 clonotypes were shared across several donors. Based on pairwise subsampling, the degree of clonotype sharing among donors was expected to be affected by sequencing depth. The small number of donors limited the genetic and exposure-history diversity represented.

The donors were healthy, HIV-negative adults with no recently reported acute infections or vaccinations. All donors were Caucasian adults living in Nashville, Tennessee, USA. CD8 memory samples consisted of magnetically selected CD45RO+ cells combined with CCR7-negative CD45RA+ effector memory (TemRA) cells. After blood collection by leukapheresis, PBMCs were isolated using Ficoll-Histopaque density gradient centrifugation and then cryopreserved in the vapor phase of liquid nitrogen. Purity and quantity of every magnetically sorted T cell population were checked by analytical flow cytometry. Genomic DNA was isolated from each sorted fraction and quantified by UV absorbance on a Nanodrop 2000c. As concerns this clone: What antigen it recognizes has not been identified. Base qualities are not recorded, but no much larger clone differs from it by a single base.

Deletion took 9 bases off V and 4 bases off J, with a span of 9 bases between the germline ends. Spanning cysteine to phenylalanine, the CDR3 consists of 11 amino acids. Only the CDR3 part of the read is kept: 33 bases, read in frame from the first base. CDR1 and CDR2, per the germline V gene, are MGHDK and SYGVNS. Using the deep immunoSEQ assay, TCR CDR3 regions were amplified from genomic DNA by multiplex PCR. Genomic DNA extracted from each cell subset was distributed evenly over all wells of several immunoSEQ 96-well plates, and each plate served as one replicate. For sorted subsets, around 0.2 ug genomic DNA, equal to tens of thousands of T cell genomes, was loaded into each replicate PCR. Purified libraries were measured with a Qubit 3.0 fluorometer, size-checked on a Bioanalyzer 2100, and measured again with the KAPA Library Quantification kit. Every immunoSEQ 96-well plate was sequenced on a dedicated single-read 150-cycle Illumina NextSeq 550 flow cell. The paper's processing steps were these. The immunoSEQ output contained only junctional sequences without quality scores, so filtering could not match that applied to full-length reads. Sequences were annotated with PyIR, a Python wrapper for IgBLAST v1.9, and V/J genes and CDR3 were assigned using IMGT germline references. Reads with weak V/J assignments (E-value above 1e-6), missing CDR3, stop codons, out-of-frame junctions, or ambiguous translated residues were removed. A V3J clonotype was defined by an identical inferred V gene, J gene, and CDR3 amino acid sequence. Percentage overlap between repertoires was computed as shared unique clonotypes divided by the size of the smaller repertoire. Richness of each repertoire was evaluated using RTK rarefaction, the Chao1 estimator, and Recon v2.1 estimates of unobserved clonotypes. Generation probabilities were computed with OLGA for all TCRbeta clonotypes obtained by the gDNA method from four donors. TCRdb took over this immuneACCESS table, retaining in-frame rearrangements with V and J assigned. Such tables are incomplete; in checked studies, under half of the missing clones stem from an unresolved V gene, and the remainder is unexplained. V and J calls and clone size are given by that table; D and trimming were obtained from the DNA. Here the sample has fewer than 850,000 clones; less than 95% occur a single time. In total, the top ten clones hold about a third of the sample.

Sequenced material: memory CD8+ T cells from PBMCs. The label giving this sample's cell subset or site can be read as: CD45RO+ cells pooled with CCR7-negative TemRA cells. Recombination connected TRBV25-1 to TRBJ1-1; the D gene is not confidently resolved. The clonotype originates from a man between 18 and 35 years old in good health. Some clones in this sample may be carry-over from other donors' samples. CDR3 loop: CASSLATEAFF. The DNA is TGTGCCAGTTCCCTGGCCACTGAAGCTTTCTTT.